This TCR beta chain was documented in a study of Ad26.COV2.S vaccination and SARS-CoV-2 variants. Overall study findings and caveats: Whether participants received vaccine or placebo, their non-spike TCR breadth was similar. Compared with placebo recipients, vaccine recipients had higher spike-specific TCR breadth.

Remarks on this clone: Its antigen is still unknown.

Repertoires were generated with immunoSEQ multiplex PCR, while TCRdb's copy carries only in-frame clones and drops some. The table lists 250,000 to 300,000 clones, 70% to 90% of them singletons. CDR1 is SGHRS and CDR2 is YFSETQ in the germline V gene. The CDR3 has 15 residues. V shed 1 base and J 0 bases; nucleotides not matched to a gene: 2. The treatment is: around 19 received Ad26.COV2.S at low or high dose, single or two shots; 5 received placebo; per-sample allocation not given. Day 63 after the first injection of vaccine or placebo was the sampling time. An Ad26 vector expressing Wuhan-strain SARS-CoV-2 spike constituted the vaccine.

The clonotype was recovered from a person between 18 and 60 years old who received the Ad26.COV2.S COVID-19 vaccine or a placebo. V gene TRBV5-1 combines with J gene TRBJ1-2, with TRBD1 matching over 8 bases. The specimen comprised peripheral blood, sampled in a trial of Ad26.COV2.S vaccine versus placebo. The CDR3 loop is CASSLWDRTNYGYTF. CDR3 coding DNA: TGCGCCAGCAGCTTGTGGGACAGGACTAACTATGGCTACACCTTC.